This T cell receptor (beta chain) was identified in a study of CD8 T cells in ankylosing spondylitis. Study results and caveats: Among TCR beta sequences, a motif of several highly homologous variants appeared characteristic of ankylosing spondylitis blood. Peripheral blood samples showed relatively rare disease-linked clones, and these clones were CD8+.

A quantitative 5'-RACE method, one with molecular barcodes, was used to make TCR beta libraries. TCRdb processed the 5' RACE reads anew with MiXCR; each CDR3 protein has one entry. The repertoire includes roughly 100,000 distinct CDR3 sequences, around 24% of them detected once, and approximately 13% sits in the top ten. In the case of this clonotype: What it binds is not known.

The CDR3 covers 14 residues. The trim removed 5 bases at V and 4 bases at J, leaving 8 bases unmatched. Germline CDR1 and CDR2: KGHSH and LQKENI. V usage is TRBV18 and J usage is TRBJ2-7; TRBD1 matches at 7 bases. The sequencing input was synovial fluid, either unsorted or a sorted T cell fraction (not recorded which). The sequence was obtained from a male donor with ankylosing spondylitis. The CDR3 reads CASSVYRGNYEQYF. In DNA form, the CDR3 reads TGTGCCAGCTCAGTATACAGGGGAAATTACGAGCAGTACTTC.